This T cell receptor (beta chain) was recovered during a study of cytomegalovirus exposure and HLA in healthy donors (TCRdb year 2017). For context, the study as a whole: An earlier analysis of roughly 500 of the donors reported about 290 Gb of sequence data and about 100 million unique TCR beta sequences from about 179 million T cells. Roughly 290 gigabases of sequencing data and around 80 million unique TCR sequences made up an early release that covered approximately 620 HLA-typed donors. The genetic ancestry cluster associated with self-reported Caucasian donors included 80% to 90% of the 398 genotyped donors. The study was designed to test whether signatures of past pathogen exposure could be identified by cataloging public T cell receptors. The study used immunosequencing to profile the T cell repertoires of 666 subjects and linked those repertoires to cytomegalovirus serostatus. A separate validation cohort of 100 to 150 different subjects was used in addition to the 666-subject first cohort. To predict cytomegalovirus infection status, the study combined high-throughput TCR immunosequencing, statistical association of individual TCRs with disease status, and machine learning. In a later analysis, previously published TCR beta repertoires from 666 donors were re-analyzed and high-resolution HLA genotyping was added so that TCR occurrence patterns could be studied. In the later analysis, no new phenotypic data were used to find candidate immune exposures; instead, reliance was placed on TCR beta sequences and their occurrence across donors. An earlier analysis of a few hundred of the donors applied high-throughput TCR beta sequencing to assess whether each TCR beta V gene segment acted as functional or pseudogenic. Alongside the repertoire data, information on donor age, sex, ethnicity and CMV serostatus was compiled. A later genetic analysis took genome-wide SNP genotypes for about 55% of the 666 donors and used that subset as a discovery cohort. All discovery cohort repertoires had been generated using a single sequencing platform. HLA typing included class I and class II loci at four-digit resolution. Typing coverage varied by locus: roughly 629-640 donors for A, B, C, DRB1 and DQB1; roughly 510 for DQA1; about 590 for DPA1; fewer than 480 for DPB1. About five DR-DQ haplotypes were treated as single units for association and clustering because of strong linkage in the cohort. Among some 400 genotyped donors of the cohort, an average of around 250,000 unique TCR beta nucleotide sequences was sequenced per donor, of which roughly 17% were non-productive. General study outcomes and caveats: This cohort had only TCR beta chains sequenced, and the lack of alpha or paired-chain data limited which features could be detected. Strong co-occurrence of HLA alleles, especially DR and DQ, made assigning TCR associations to individual alleles difficult. In a later analysis, HLA-associated TCR beta chains were found to be more clonally expanded and to have lower generation probabilities than equally common non-associated chains. A later genetic analysis reported fewer N-insertions in productive TCRs among donors in an Asian-associated ancestry cluster than the 666-donor mean. A group of highly shared sequence variants was considered likely to be a technical artifact of the sequencing pipeline. In vitro tests confirmed that a few of the cytomegalovirus-associated TCR beta chains recognize cytomegalovirus antigens. HLA typing was unavailable for some donors at each locus, so association tests used only the typed subset. For the cohort, immune exposure information was limited to CMV serostatus. An earlier analysis of approximately 540 of the donors showed that most TCR beta V segments appeared in productive rearrangements either about 87% or about 30% of the time, which broadly matched IMGT annotations. Several of the top co-occurrence clusters appeared to be linked to parvovirus B19, influenza, CMV and Epstein-Barr virus, according to a later analysis. In a later analysis, the rate of TCR association differed among HLA loci, with DRB1 alleles having the most associated TCRs and HLA-C alleles having the fewest. Linkage disequilibrium might explain the correlated functional status among segregating V segments, but an unknown experimental factor could not be ruled out. A further reported finding was that TCR beta sequences accurately predicted the HLA-A and HLA-B alleles for most subjects in the first cohort. A later genetic analysis associated a missense DCLRE1C variant with V-gene and J-gene trimming of TCR beta chains, and an independent cohort replicated the association. Across donors, most TCR sequences were observed very rarely, whereas some public TCRs were present in many individuals. Some IMGT-functional V segments, including TRBV6-2 and TRBV6-3, could not be distinguished by the 87-base-pair reads and were therefore excluded. The authors suggested that the approach could potentially be extended to other disease states and immunological phenotypes. In the study, some 160 TCR beta chains were listed as associated with cytomegalovirus. The presence/absence analyses assumed that sequencing depth was roughly uniform across donors, and that assumption may not be true. Specific HLA alleles were associated with about 17,000 TCR beta sequences at a false discovery rate of 0.05 in a later analysis. Seventeen rarely observed V segments, including chromosome 9 orphons, were excluded from the earlier analysis of almost 600 of the donors because counts were too low. According to a later analysis, most CMV-associated TCR beta chains appeared to be HLA-restricted, and the HLA associations seemed to be driven largely by CMV exposure. Cytomegalovirus status was reported to be diagnosed by the classifier with high specificity and sensitivity in both the original and validation cohorts.

From a lookup of the germline V gene, CDR1 and CDR2 are SGHTA and FQGTGA. Trimming accounts for 2 bases at V and 7 bases at J, while the number of junction bases matched to no gene is 4. There are 15 amino acids in the CDR3, from cysteine to phenylalanine inclusive. Only CDR3 DNA remains: 45 bases, in frame from the first base. In regard to this clone: This clone's antigen is unknown. No much larger clone exists at a distance of one base, and base qualities are not known.

The library was made by the immunoSEQ multiplex PCR assay. The multiplex PCR relied on a mix of 60 forward primers for TCR Vbeta segments and 13 reverse primers for TCR Jbeta segments. A multiplex PCR assay on genomic DNA amplified the CDR3 region of rearranged TCR beta genes. On the Illumina HiSeq System, the amplified TCR beta libraries were sequenced as 87-base-pair reads. As for how the authors treated the data: A later analysis counted tens of millions of unique TCR beta chains across the 550 to 750 repertoires, and roughly 9.9 million of these chains were shared by at least two donors. To remove PCR and sequencing errors, raw reads were error-corrected and collapsed into unique sequences using a nearest-neighbor algorithm that merged closely related sequences. To assign V, D and J gene segments, CDR3 sequences were aligned to IMGT reference sequences. Each retained sequence needed at least a six-nucleotide match to both a V gene segment and a J gene segment. A rearrangement counted as productive if the CDR3 had no stop codons and remained in frame with V and J, and every other rearrangement counted as non-productive. Following IMGT convention, CDR3 was defined as the stretch from the second conserved V-encoded cysteine up to the conserved J-encoded phenylalanine. Sequences without an unambiguous match to a single V gene segment were excluded from the earlier analysis of over 500 of the donors. An earlier analysis of under 750 of the donors called V segments functional above 56.7% productive rearrangements and segregating when the between-donor standard deviation exceeded 5%. A statistical classification framework was developed to diagnose cytomegalovirus status using the catalog of TCR beta chain sequences. In a later analysis, V and J genes were assigned by comparing TCR nucleotide sequences against IMGT/GENE-DB human TR gene sequences. In a later analysis, CDR3 sequences and most-parsimonious VDJ recombination scenarios were assigned using the TCRdist pipeline. In a later analysis, each TCR beta chain was defined by its CDR3 amino acid sequence together with its V-gene family, and reads without a unique V-gene family were excluded. A later analysis removed roughly 590 highly shared, low-generation-probability nucleotide sequences to deal with suspected cross-contamination and a sequencing artifact. A later analysis calculated a clonal expansion index for each public chain from normalized within-repertoire ranks of inferred template counts. In a later analysis, generation probabilities were computed using a VDJ recombination model fitted to out-of-frame rearrangements, and the results were checked against IGoR. In a later analysis, TCR-TCR, TCR-HLA and TCR-CMV co-occurrence was scored with hypergeometric tests, and a repertoire-size bias correction was applied to TCR pairs. A later analysis estimated false discovery rates by permuting HLA or CMV assignments 20 times. In a later analysis, co-occurring TCRs were grouped with DBSCAN, and TCRdist sequence similarity was added when clustering was performed within HLA-allele-positive subsets. For co-occurrence clustering, repertoires with fewer than 30,000 or more than 120,000 public chains were excluded, along with a handful of repertoires with anomalous nucleotide sharing. TCRdb obtained this table from immuneACCESS and retained in-frame rearrangements with V and J assigned. These tables miss some clones; where compared with another copy, unresolved V genes account for less than half of the shortfall, and the remainder is unexplained. That table is the source of V, J and clone size, and D and trimming were worked out from the DNA. This sample lists around 140,000 clones; around four fifths were detected once. The ten most abundant clones make up 1.5% of the sample.

In total, 500 to 700 healthy bone marrow donors made up the cohort. All cohort members were sampled while nominally healthy, although unrecorded immune exposures were likely present. The donor was CMV seronegative and was included in the group of under 450 seronegative cohort members. Each donor provided a peripheral blood sample, and peripheral blood mononuclear cells were used for TCR beta sequencing. The Qiagen DNeasy Blood Extraction Kit was used to extract genomic DNA from the blood cell samples. The receptor chain draws on TRBV7-3 and TRBJ2-1, and 11 junctional nucleotides match TRBD2. The receptor's source is a man in his forties in good health and CMV-seronegative. Sequenced material: PBMCs. The nucleotide sequence is given as TGTGCCAGCAGCTTACGACTAGCGGGACGAAATGAGCAGTTCTTC. Its product reads: CASSLRLAGRNEQFF.